The clone carrying this T cell receptor (beta chain) was counted many times. Its antigen is undetermined. Time point denoted: newly diagnosed GD, antithyroid drugs for less than 3 months. The authors made the TCR library using RNA they extracted from PBMCs. This entry is derived from a study of regulatory T cells in long-lasting Graves disease. Study-wide points: TRBV28 was favored in persistent disease, as were TRBJ1-2 and TRBJ2-5.

Sequencing libraries for TCR beta were prepared with iRepertoire HTBI primers and Arm-PCR of CDR3 regions. TCRdb re-analysed the multiplex PCR reads in MiXCR, keeping a single row per CDR3 protein. The sample lists some 560,000 distinct CDR3 sequences, 15% to 20% occurring once. Germline assignment: CDR1 SGHDT and CDR2 YYEEEE. Trimming pared 0 bases from V and 7 bases from J, leaving 7 bases between. This CDR3 spans 12 amino acids. This sample also belongs to another study, concerning T cells in Graves' hyperthyroidism and ophthalmopathy. That work contributes: In the blood, most expanded thyroid clonotypes above 0.001 appeared as well.

The chain carries TRBV5-6 and TRBJ1-1; D unresolved. The material was peripheral blood mononuclear cells (PBMCs), obtained at new diagnosis, from a patient treated with antithyroid drugs. This clonotype was sampled from a woman aged 40-65 years with Graves disease. In nucleotides, the CDR3 is TGTGCCAGCAGCTTGGACGAGGTTGAAGCTTTCTTT. The encoded protein is CASSLDEVEAFF.